This TCR beta chain is from a study of cytomegalovirus exposure and HLA in healthy donors. Points from the study as a whole: Among immune exposure information, only CMV serostatus was available.

As for this clone: Its antigen is undetermined.

Germline V gene data show CDR1 as MNHEY and CDR2 as SMNVEV (reference sequence). This CDR3 is built from 14 residues. The trim removed 5 bases at V and 6 bases at J, leaving 5 bases unmatched. The PCR used 60 Vbeta and 13 Jbeta primers. Sequencing was performed with immunoSEQ multiplex PCR; in TCRdb, only in-frame clones are kept and a portion is missing. This sample has some 40,000 clones, with over 70% found just once. The J gene is TRBJ2-4, the V gene TRBV27, with 9 bases aligning to TRBD1. The source of this sequence is a man aged 50 or older in good health and CMV-seronegative. Sequenced sample: PBMCs. CDR3 residues: CASSSPGQGNIQYF. The CDR3 DNA reads TGTGCCAGCAGTAGCCCGGGACAGGGAAACATTCAGTACTTC.